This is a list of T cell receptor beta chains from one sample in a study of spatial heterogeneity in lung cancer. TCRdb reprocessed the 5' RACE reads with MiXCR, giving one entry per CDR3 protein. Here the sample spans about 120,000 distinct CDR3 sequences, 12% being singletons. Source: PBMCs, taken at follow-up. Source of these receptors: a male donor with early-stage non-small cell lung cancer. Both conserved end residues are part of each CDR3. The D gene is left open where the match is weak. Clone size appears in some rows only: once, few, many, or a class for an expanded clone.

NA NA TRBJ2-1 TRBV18 CASSPLQGNNEQFF TGTGCCAGCTCACCACTACAGGGAAACAATGAGCAGTTCTTC
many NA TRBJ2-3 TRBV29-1 CSVRGRAADTQYF TGCAGCGTTCGGGGTCGGGCAGCAGATACGCAGTATTTT
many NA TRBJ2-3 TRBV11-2 CASSPSTDTQYF TGTGCCAGCAGCCCTAGCACAGATACGCAGTATTTT
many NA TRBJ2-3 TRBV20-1 CSASGDWSTDTQYF TGCAGTGCTAGCGGTGACTGGAGCACAGATACGCAGTATTTT
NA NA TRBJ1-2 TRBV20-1 CSASRDTKGGYTF TGCAGTGCTAGTCGGGACACAAAGGGCGGCTACACCTTC
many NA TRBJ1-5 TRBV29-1 CSVEKRSNQPQHF TGCAGCGTTGAGAAGCGTAGCAATCAGCCCCAGCATTTT
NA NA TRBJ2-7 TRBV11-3 CASSLGEEQYF TGTGCCAGCAGCCTAGGGGAAGAGCAGTACTTC
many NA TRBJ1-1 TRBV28 CASSLLQDTEAFF TGTGCCAGCAGTTTGTTGCAGGACACTGAAGCTTTCTTT
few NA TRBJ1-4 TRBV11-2 CASSLAYNPNEKLFF TGTGCCAGCAGCTTAGCGTACAACCCCAATGAAAAACTGTTTTTT
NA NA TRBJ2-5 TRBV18 CASSPRDSDGTQYF TGTGCCAGCTCACCACGCGATAGCGACGGGACCCAGTACTTC
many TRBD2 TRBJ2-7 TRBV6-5 CASSYASGGALYEQYF TGTGCCAGCAGTTACGCTAGCGGGGGGGCGTTATACGAGCAGTACTTC
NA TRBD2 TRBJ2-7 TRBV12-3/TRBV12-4 CASSLSGLAGGLSSYEQYF TGTGCCAGCAGTTTATCCGGACTAGCGGGGGGCCTTAGCTCCTACGAGCAGTACTTC
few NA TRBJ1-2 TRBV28 CASSSPGLRTYGYTF TGTGCCAGCAGTTCGCCGGGCCTTAGGACCTATGGCTACACCTTC
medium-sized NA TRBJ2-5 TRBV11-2 CASSAAPLKTQYF TGTGCCAGCAGTGCGGCCCCTTTGAAGACCCAGTACTTC
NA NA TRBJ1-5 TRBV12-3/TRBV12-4 CASSLNSGSNQPQHF TGTGCCAGCAGTTTAAATTCGGGGAGCAATCAGCCCCAGCATTTT
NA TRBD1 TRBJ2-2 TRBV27 CASNRQGAGELFF TGTGCCAGCAACCGACAGGGTGCCGGGGAGCTGTTTTTT
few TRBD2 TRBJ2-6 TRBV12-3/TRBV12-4 CASSSGLAGGLSGANVLTF TGTGCCAGCAGTTCGGGACTAGCGGGGGGCCTCTCTGGGGCCAACGTCCTGACTTTC
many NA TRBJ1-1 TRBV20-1 CSARLPPPRNTEAFF TGCAGTGCTAGACTCCCGCCCCCGCGGAACACTGAAGCTTTCTTT
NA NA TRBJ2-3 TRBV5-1 CASSLEARDRTDTQYF TGCGCCAGCAGCTTGGAGGCTAGAGACCGCACAGATACGCAGTATTTT
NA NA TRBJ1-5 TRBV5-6 CASSSLGGRQTHQPQHF TGTGCCAGCAGCAGTTTGGGGGGGCGACAGACTCATCAGCCCCAGCATTTT
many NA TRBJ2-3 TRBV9 CASSVFGGETDTQYF TGTGCCAGCAGCGTATTTGGCGGTGAGACAGATACGCAGTATTTT
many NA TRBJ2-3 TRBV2 CASSDQEADTQYF TGTGCCAGCAGTGACCAAGAAGCAGATACGCAGTATTTT
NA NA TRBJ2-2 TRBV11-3 CASSLDAANTGELFF TGTGCCAGCAGCTTAGATGCAGCGAACACCGGGGAGCTGTTTTTT
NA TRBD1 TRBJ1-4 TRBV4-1 CASSQAGTGPEKLFF TGCGCCAGCAGCCAAGCCGGGACAGGCCCTGAAAAACTGTTTTTT
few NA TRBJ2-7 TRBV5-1 CASSLGSARDEQYF TGCGCCAGCAGCTTGGGGTCGGCCAGGGACGAGCAGTACTTC
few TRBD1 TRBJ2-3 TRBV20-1 CSARGQGDPDTQYF TGCAGTGCTAGGGGACAGGGGGACCCAGATACGCAGTATTTT
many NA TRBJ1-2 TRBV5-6 CASSAWTEEGSLNYGYTF TGTGCCAGCAGCGCCTGGACGGAAGAAGGCTCGCTAAATTATGGCTACACCTTC
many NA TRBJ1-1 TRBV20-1 CSARGSPGSTEAFF TGCAGTGCAAGGGGCAGCCCGGGGAGCACTGAAGCTTTCTTT
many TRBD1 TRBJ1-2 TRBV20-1 CSATTGRIKDGYTF TGCAGTGCTACGACAGGGCGTATCAAAGATGGCTACACCTTC
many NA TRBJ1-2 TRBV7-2 CASSLGLQVYGYTF TGTGCCAGCAGCTTGGGATTACAGGTCTATGGCTACACCTTC
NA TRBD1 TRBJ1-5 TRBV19 CASNPDRDSNQPQHF TGTGCCAGCAATCCAGACAGGGATAGCAATCAGCCCCAGCATTTT
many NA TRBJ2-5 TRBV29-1 CSVIGGALRETQYF TGCAGCGTGATAGGAGGTGCCCTGCGCGAGACCCAGTACTTC
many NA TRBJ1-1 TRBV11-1 CASSPTGYRTEAFF TGTGCCAGCAGCCCGACGGGTTATCGCACTGAAGCTTTCTTT
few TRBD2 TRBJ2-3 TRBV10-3 CAISDGGAGDTQYF TGTGCCATCAGTGACGGGGGGGCAGGAGATACGCAGTATTTT
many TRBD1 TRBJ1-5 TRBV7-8 CASSLRTGPGPQHF TGTGCCAGCAGCTTAAGGACAGGCCCAGGGCCCCAGCATTTT
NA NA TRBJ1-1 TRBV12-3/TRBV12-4 CASSFSRDTEAFF TGTGCCAGCAGTTTTTCCAGGGATACTGAAGCTTTCTTT
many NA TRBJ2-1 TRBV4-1 CASSQEGASPGEQFF TGCGCCAGCAGCCAAGAGGGGGCTAGTCCAGGCGAGCAGTTCTTC
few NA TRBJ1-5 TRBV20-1 CSARRTLSNQPQHF TGCAGTGCTAGGCGGACACTTAGCAATCAGCCCCAGCATTTT